Below are 31 T cell receptor beta chains sequenced from a single sample in a study of control samples from healthy donors and cancer patients. Sequencing used immunoSEQ multiplex PCR; TCRdb keeps in-frame clones, though not all of them. This repertoire shows tens of thousands of clones, about 89% found once; its top ten account for 8.5% to 10%. The sequenced material came from PBMCs. Receptor source: a woman aged 45-60 years with colorectal cancer.

The chain is built from TRBV29-1 and TRBJ1-2; D gene uncertain. V dropped 4 bases and J dropped 6 bases, with 9 bases sitting between them. The CDR3 totals 11 residues. Germline loops: CDR1 SQVTM, CDR2 ANQGSEA. CDR3 amino acids: CSVAEGHGYTF. The CDR3 DNA follows: TGCAGCGTTGCTGAAGGGCATGGCTACACCTTC.

CDR3 DNA sequence: TGTGCCAGCTCACCCGACAGGGGTCGGAGCACCGGGGAGCTGTTTTTT. Its protein product is CASSPDRGRSTGELFF. This chain connects TRBV18 to TRBJ2-2, with 8 bases fitting TRBD1. The trim removed 3 bases at V and 4 bases at J, leaving 7 bases unmatched. CDR3 size: 16 residues. Germline V gene data show CDR1 as KGHSH and CDR2 as LQKENI. The entire variable domain, with the rest obtained from reference TRBV18 and TRBJ2-2, is as follows: NAGVMQNPRHLVRRRGQEARLRCSPMKGHSHVYWYRQLPEEGLKFMVYLQKENIIDESGMPKERFSAEFPKEGPSILRIQQVVRGDSAAYFCASSPDRGRSTGELFFGEGSRLTVL.

The rearrangement joins TRBV7-8 to TRBJ1-2; TRBD1 agrees at 12 bases. CDR1 and CDR2 from the germline V gene are SGHVS and FQNEAQ. J lost 7 bases, V lost 0 bases, and 6 bases had no gene match. CDR3 length: 16 amino acids. This chain's CDR3 is CASSLAGTGGFIGYTF. CDR3 DNA sequence: TGTGCCAGCAGCTTAGCAGGGACAGGGGGCTTTATTGGCTACACCTTC. Full variable domain (missing parts from reference TRBV7-8 and TRBJ1-2): GAGVSQSPRYKVAKRGQDVALRCDPISGHVSLFWYQQALGQGPEFLTYFQNEAQLDKSGLPSDRFFAERPEGSVSTLKIQRTQQEDSAVYLCASSLAGTGGFIGYTFGSGTRLTVV.

This clone was seen once. The chain employs TRBV28 and TRBJ1-3; 10 bases map to TRBD1. The V gene's germline CDR1 is MDHEN and CDR2 SYDVKM. The CDR3 has 16 residues. V was clipped by 4 bases and J by 4 bases; unmatched bases: 7. The CDR3 here is CASSSPGTGEGNTIYF. The CDR3 DNA is TGTGCCAGCAGTTCCCCTGGGACAGGGGAAGGAAACACCATATATTTT.

The chain links TRBV6-5 to TRBJ1-4, with 11 bases that match TRBD1. Germline V CDR1 and CDR2: MNHEY, SVGAGI. V was clipped by 0 bases and J by 10 bases; unmatched bases: 4. The CDR3 totals 15 residues. CDR3 residues: CASSYSPGQGGKLFF. In DNA form, the CDR3 reads TGTGCCAGCAGTTACTCTCCGGGACAGGGGGGAAAACTGTTTTTT.

The rearrangement links TRBV9 to TRBJ1-4; D not certain. The CDR3 runs 9 residues. Trimming left V 10 bases short and J 14 bases short, with 12 bases between. Germline loops: CDR1 SGDLS, CDR2 YYNGEE. The CDR3 reads CARGIGLFF. CDR3 DNA sequence: TGTGCCCGGGGAATAGGGCTGTTTTTT.

The chain is built from TRBV7-2 and TRBJ1-2; 11 bases map to TRBD1. The germline gives CDR1 SGHTA, CDR2 FQGNSA. This CDR3 region has 15 residues. V was clipped by 2 bases and J by 6 bases; unmatched bases: 5. The CDR3 coding sequence is TGTGCCAGCAGCTTATGGGACAGGGGGTATGATGGCTACACCTTC. It is translated as CASSLWDRGYDGYTF.

This rearrangement joins TRBV19 to TRBJ1-2; no clear D. The ends were cut back, 4 bases at V and 1 base at J, with 7 bases in the middle. Germline CDR1 and CDR2: LNHDA and SQIVND (reference sequence). This CDR3 is built from 13 residues. CDR3 coding DNA: TGTGCCAGTAGTAAGGTGAATAACTATGGCTACACCTTC. Amino acids: CASSKVNNYGYTF.

The chain uses TRBV6-5 and TRBJ1-1, with no clear D. CDR3 length equals 13 residues. The germline V gene has CDR1 MNHEY and CDR2 SVGAGI. Trimming removed 8 bases from V and 4 bases from J, with 14 bases in between. CDR3 coding DNA: TGTGCCAGCTTCGGTTTCGGCGGCACTGAAGCTTTCTTT. Protein: CASFGFGGTEAFF.

This rearrangement joins TRBV2 to TRBJ1-1; D possibly corresponds to TRBD1 (5 bases). Per the germline V gene, CDR1 is SNHLY and CDR2 is FYNNEI. This CDR3 has 13 amino acids. V was pared by 6 bases and J by 4 bases, with 12 bases between. This CDR3 reads CASRGDGFTEAFF. CDR3 nucleotide sequence: TGTGCCAGCAGGGGGGACGGATTCACTGAAGCTTTCTTT.

The rearrangement joins TRBV5-5 to TRBJ1-1, with a weak D call TRBD1 (6 bases). The CDR3 has 13 residues. The germline V and J ends were trimmed by 2 bases and 4 bases, with 9 bases remaining between them. The germline V gene has CDR1 SGHKS and CDR2 YYEKEE (reference sequence). The CDR3 is CASSFEQGTEAFF. CDR3 in DNA: TGTGCCAGCAGCTTTGAACAGGGCACTGAAGCTTTCTTT.

CDR3 nucleotides: TGTGCCAGCAGCTTTGTGGGGACAGGGTATGGGAACACTGAAGCTTTCTTT. Translation gives CASSFVGTGYGNTEAFF. J is TRBJ1-1 and V is TRBV7-2; TRBD1 aligns across 9 bases. Per the germline V gene, CDR1 is SGHTA and CDR2 is FQGNSA. The CDR3 is made up of 17 amino acids. The trim removed 3 bases at V and 1 base at J, leaving 9 bases unmatched.

V and J are TRBV7-2 and TRBJ1-2; D perhaps matches TRBD1 (6 bases). This CDR3 has 15 residues. V was trimmed by 5 bases and J by 7 bases, leaving 20 bases between them. CDR1 SGHTA and CDR2 FQGNSA come from the germline V gene. CDR3 amino acids: CASSPTGWGAGGYTF. The CDR3 coding sequence is TGTGCCAGCAGCCCCACCGGGTGGGGGGCTGGTGGCTACACCTTC. The full variable domain, completed using reference TRBV7-2 and TRBJ1-2, is GAGVSQSPSNKVTEKGKDVELRCDPISGHTALYWYRQSLGQGLEFLIYFQGNSAPDKSGLPSDRFSAERTGGSVSTLTIQRTQQEDSAVYLCASSPTGWGAGGYTFGSGTRLTVV.

This chain connects TRBV4-2 to TRBJ2-1, with TRBD2 matching over 8 bases. The CDR3 length is 17 residues. V lost 1 base to trimming and J lost 2 bases; unmatched junction nucleotides: 7. Per the germline V gene, CDR1 is LGHNA and CDR2 is YNFKEQ. The CDR3 DNA sequence: TGTGCCAGCAGCCAAGGTGCGGGACTAGATCCCTACAATGAGCAGTTCTTC. Its protein product is CASSQGAGLDPYNEQFF.

This chain joins TRBV4-1 and TRBJ2-3; D not certain. V dropped 6 bases and J dropped 5 bases, with 12 bases sitting between them. In germline, CDR1 is MGHRA, CDR2 YSYEKL. CDR3 length: 13 amino acids. CDR3 sequence (DNA): TGCGCCAGCAGTCCCGTTGGGGAAGATACGCAGTATTTT. This codes for CASSPVGEDTQYF.

The genes are TRBV19 and TRBJ2-3; D uncertain. Trimming cost V 4 bases and J 7 bases, with 9 bases left between them. The CDR3 is 12 residues long. Germline CDR1 LNHDA, CDR2 SQIVND (reference sequence). The chain's CDR3 is CASSSNGYTQYF. The DNA for the CDR3 is TGTGCCAGTAGTAGTAATGGTTATACGCAGTATTTT.

This clone was seen a few times. The chain couples TRBV5-6 to TRBJ2-7; tentative D call: TRBD1 (5 bases). Per the germline V gene, CDR1 is SGHDT and CDR2 is YYEEEE. V was trimmed by 3 bases and J by 2 bases, leaving 12 bases between them. The CDR3 covers 14 residues. CDR3 in amino acids: CASSSVQGTYEQYV. CDR3 sequence (DNA): TGTGCCAGCAGCTCGGTGCAGGGTACCTACGAGCAGTACGTC.

The rearrangement links TRBV7-2 to TRBJ2-3; no firm D call. This CDR3 has 18 amino acids. From germline, CDR1 is SGHTA and CDR2 FQGNSA. V gave up 0 bases and J gave up 2 bases, with 18 bases separating them. Here the CDR3 reads CASSLALTPFSNTDTQYF. CDR3 sequence (DNA): TGTGCCAGCAGCTTAGCCCTTACCCCTTTCTCTAACACAGATACGCAGTATTTT.

The chain recombines TRBV3-1 (or the pseudogene TRBV3-2) with TRBJ2-1; D is ambiguous. Germline CDR1 and CDR2: LGHDT and YNNKEL (reference sequence). V lost 0 bases and J 3 bases, leaving 12 bases between the germline ends. This CDR3 has 16 amino acids. The CDR3 sequence is CASSQDLGFLYNEQFF. CDR3 nucleotide sequence: TGTGCCAGCAGCCAAGATTTGGGATTCCTCTACAATGAGCAGTTCTTC.

The rearrangement uses TRBV6-5 and TRBJ2-1, with TRBD2 matching 9 bases. Losses at the gene ends were 6 bases for V and 3 bases for J; bases not matched to a gene: 6. CDR1 is MNHEY and CDR2 is SVGAGI in the germline V gene. The CDR3 has 15 amino acids. CDR3 sequence reads: CASSPFSGSYNEQFF. In nucleotides, the CDR3 is TGTGCCAGCAGCCCCTTTAGCGGGAGCTACAATGAGCAGTTCTTC.

In DNA, the CDR3 is TGCAGCGTTGGGCAGGGACGGACTGAAGCTTTCTTT. Translated, it gives CSVGQGRTEAFF. The gene calls are TRBV29-1 and TRBJ1-1; perhaps TRBD1 as D (5 bases). CDR1 is SQVTM, CDR2 ANQGSEA, per germline. The CDR3 contains 12 residues. V was cut by 4 bases and J by 5 bases, with 11 bases left in between.

This chain connects TRBV10-2 to TRBJ2-1; 16 bases agree with TRBD2. CDR1 WSHSY and CDR2 SAAADI come from the germline V gene. J was trimmed by 4 bases and V by 6 bases; bases with no gene match: 6. CDR3 length equals 17 residues. CDR3 in amino acids: CASRGTSGGENYNEQFF. Here the CDR3 DNA reads TGCGCCAGCAGGGGGACTAGCGGGGGGGAGAATTACAATGAGCAGTTCTTC.

The chain employs TRBV6-5 and TRBJ1-1, with no clear D. Germline values: CDR1 MNHEY, CDR2 SVGAGI. The CDR3 spans 13 residues. V was clipped by 2 bases and J by 5 bases, with 9 bases between them. The CDR3 nucleotides are TGTGCCAGCAGTTACCGCGGAAGGACTGAAGCTTTCTTT. Amino acid sequence: CASSYRGRTEAFF.

This chain connects TRBV3-1 (or the pseudogene TRBV3-2) to TRBJ1-4; D might be TRBD1 (6 bases). V was shortened by 2 bases and J by 10 bases, with 11 bases between the two germline ends. The CDR3 is made up of 13 amino acids. CDR1 LGHDT and CDR2 YNNKEL come from the germline V gene (reference sequence). The chain's CDR3 is CASSQLQGGKLFF. CDR3 bases: TGTGCCAGCAGCCAATTACAGGGAGGAAAACTGTTTTTT.

The V call is TRBV5-1, the J call TRBJ2-3; D remains unclear. This CDR3 is 16 amino acids long. Germline V gene sequence: CDR1 SGHRS, CDR2 YFSETQ. Trimming took off 5 bases at V and 2 bases at J, with 18 bases between the two ends. CDR3 DNA: TGCGCCAGCAGTCGACTTGGGCCCCCCTCCACAGATACGCAGTATTTT. This translates into CASSRLGPPSTDTQYF. Full variable domain (outside the CDR3, taken from reference TRBV5-1 and TRBJ2-3): KAGVTQTPRYLIKTRGQQVTLSCSPISGHRSVSWYQQTPGQGLQFLFEYFSETQRNKGNFPGRFSGRQFSNSRSEMNVSTLELGDSALYLCASSRLGPPSTDTQYFGPGTRLTVL.

This chain links TRBV10-3 with TRBJ1-2; possibly TRBD1 for D (6 bases). The CDR3 has 15 amino acids. The ends were cut back, 4 bases at V and 6 bases at J, with 18 bases in the middle. Germline values: CDR1 ENHRY, CDR2 SYGVKD. The CDR3 DNA reads as TGTGCCATCAGTGGGCCTGAGGGGGGGCTGGATGGCTACACCTTC. It codes for CAISGPEGGLDGYTF.

V usage is TRBV5-1 and J usage is TRBJ2-3, with 8 bases that match TRBD1. V shed 4 bases, J shed 4 bases, and the junction held 2 bases outside the gene matches. The CDR3 is 13 amino acids. Germline-derived CDR1 and CDR2 are SGHRS and YFSETQ. Here the CDR3 reads CASSLDRADTQYF. CDR3 DNA sequence: TGCGCCAGCAGCCTGGACAGGGCAGATACGCAGTATTTT.

V and J are TRBV7-9 and TRBJ2-1; D is unclear. The germline V and J ends were trimmed by 4 bases and 5 bases, with 12 bases remaining between them. Germline assignment: CDR1 SEHNR and CDR2 FQNEAQ (reference sequence). The CDR3 extends over 14 amino acids. CDR3 nucleotides: TGTGCCAGCAGCTCCCGGAACGGACACAATGAGCAGTTCTTC. It is translated as CASSSRNGHNEQFF.

The chain joins TRBV9 to TRBJ2-1, with TRBD2 identical over 12 bases. Germline values: CDR1 SGDLS, CDR2 YYNGEE. Germline trimming cut 3 bases from V and 13 bases from J; bases unmatched to any gene: 14. The CDR3 length is 16 residues. The CDR3 loop reads CASSAAVSSGGALQFF. Here the CDR3 DNA reads TGTGCCAGCAGCGCAGCCGTGTCTAGCGGGGGGGCCTTACAGTTCTTC.

This chain connects TRBV18 to TRBJ2-1, with D perhaps TRBD2 (6 bases). V lost 2 bases to trimming and J lost 0 bases, with 11 bases between them. The length of the CDR3 is 16 residues. CDR1 is KGHSH, CDR2 LQKENI, per germline. Here the CDR3 DNA reads TGTGCCAGCTCACCAAGGGACTCCACCTCCTACAATGAGCAGTTCTTC. Translating it yields CASSPRDSTSYNEQFF.

This chain joins TRBV3-1 (or the pseudogene TRBV3-2) and TRBJ1-1; D is ambiguous. The CDR3 has 12 amino acids. Trimming left V 1 base short and J 4 bases short, with 4 bases between. CDR1 and CDR2 from the germline V gene are LGHDT and YNNKEL (reference sequence). The CDR3 DNA follows: TGTGCCAGCAGCCAAGGGGGCACTGAAGCTTTCTTT. Residues: CASSQGGTEAFF.